The next 26 T cell receptor beta chains were all read from a single sample in a study of shared clonotypes between healthy human individuals. The assay was immunoSEQ multiplex PCR, and TCRdb's table has in-frame clones only and misses some. Here the sample spans around 2.1 million clones, approximately 94% being singletons. The sample consisted of naive CD4+ T cells sorted from blood. Subset here: CD45RA+ positively selected. The receptors were gathered from a man between 18 and 35 years old in good health.

J is TRBJ1-6 and V is TRBV7-9, with D unresolved. Germline CDR1 and CDR2: SEHNR and FQNEAQ (reference sequence). The CDR3 covers 15 residues. Trimming took 2 bases from V and 7 from J, leaving 12 bases between them. CDR3 bases: TGTGCCAGCAGCTTAATGAACGGAGAGAATTCACCCCTCCACTTT. Amino acids: CASSLMNGENSPLHF. The complete variable domain, with remaining parts taken from reference TRBV7-9 and TRBJ1-6, reads DTGVSQNPRHKITKRGQNVTFRCDPISEHNRLYWYRQTLGQGPEFLTYFQNEAQLEKSRLLSDRFSAERPKGSFSTLEIQRTEQGDSAMYLCASSLMNGENSPLHFGNGTRLTVT.

V and J are TRBV2 and TRBJ2-7; D unclear. This CDR3 region has 15 residues. Looked up from germline, CDR1 is SNHLY and CDR2 is FYNNEI. V gave up 1 base and J gave up 2 bases, with 12 bases separating them. CDR3 amino acids: CASSEGNGGTYEQYF. The CDR3 DNA reads TGTGCCAGCAGTGAAGGTAATGGCGGTACCTACGAGCAGTACTTC.

This clone came up a few times. J is TRBJ1-2 and V is TRBV9; no firm D call. The ends were cut back, 0 bases at V and 0 bases at J, with 9 bases in the middle. The germline gives CDR1 SGDLS, CDR2 YYNGEE. The CDR3 sequence is 15 residues long. The DNA of the CDR3 is TGTGCCAGCAGCGTAGATAAGGGTTCTAACTATGGCTACACCTTC. Translating gives CASSVDKGSNYGYTF.

The chain recombines TRBV6-5 with TRBJ2-7, with 8 bases aligning to TRBD2. CDR3 size: 15 residues. Germline values: CDR1 MNHEY, CDR2 SVGAGI. V lost 0 bases, J lost 3 bases, and 4 bases stayed unmatched. CDR3 amino acids: CASSYSGLVNYEQYF. The CDR3 DNA follows: TGTGCCAGCAGTTACTCGGGACTAGTAAACTACGAGCAGTACTTC.

This sequence joins TRBV30 and TRBJ1-3; D possibly corresponds to TRBD1 (5 bases). Trimming stripped 3 bases from V and 4 bases from J, with 7 bases between. CDR3 length: 12 amino acids. CDR1 GTSNPN and CDR2 SVGIG come from the germline V gene (reference sequence). The CDR3 region is CAWRGEGNTIYF. The DNA of the CDR3 is TGTGCCTGGAGAGGGGAAGGAAACACCATATATTTT.

The chain couples TRBV25-1 to TRBJ2-7; possible D gene TRBD1, 5 bases. Germline V lookup: CDR1 MGHDK, CDR2 SYGVNS. This CDR3 has 13 amino acids. V was shortened by 1 base and J by 7 bases, with 11 bases between the two germline ends. CDR3 sequence: CASSESRVEEQYF. CDR3 in DNA: TGTGCCAGCAGTGAATCCAGGGTCGAAGAGCAGTACTTC.

The CDR3 reads CASSSPGLGEQYF. Here the CDR3 DNA reads TGTGCCAGCAGCTCTCCGGGACTAGGCGAGCAGTACTTC. This chain joins TRBV7-9 and TRBJ2-7; 8 bases align to TRBD2. Germline trimming cut 4 bases from V and 6 bases from J; bases unmatched to any gene: 5. This CDR3 has 13 residues. Germline V lookup: CDR1 SEHNR, CDR2 FQNEAQ (reference sequence).

This clone was recorded only once. The chain uses TRBV6-1 and TRBJ1-5, with D possibly being TRBD1 (5 bases). Trimming took off 4 bases at V and 7 bases at J, with 14 bases between the two ends. The germline V gene has CDR1 MNHNS and CDR2 SASEGT. CDR3 length: 14 residues. As DNA, the CDR3 is TGTGCCAGCAGTGCAGGGCCCGGGTCCCAGCCCCAGCATTTT. Its translation is CASSAGPGSQPQHF.

V usage is TRBV6-6 and J usage is TRBJ2-1; 14 bases line up with TRBD2. This CDR3 is 15 amino acids long. Trimming took 6 bases from V and 7 from J; bases not matched to a gene: 5. The germline CDR1 and CDR2 sequences are MNHNY and SVGAGI (reference sequence). The CDR3 loop reads CASSPRLAGGNEQFF. CDR3 in DNA: TGTGCCAGCAGCCCTAGACTAGCGGGGGGGAATGAGCAGTTCTTC.

The rearrangement uses TRBV28 and TRBJ2-7; 10 bases are a match to TRBD1. The CDR3 is 17 amino acids. With V trimmed by 3 bases and J by 2 bases, 10 bases remained unmatched. Per the germline V gene, CDR1 is MDHEN and CDR2 is SYDVKM. In DNA form, the CDR3 reads TGTGCCAGCAGTTTCTACCTAGGGGACAGGGGTACCTACGAGCAGTACTTC. Translated: CASSFYLGDRGTYEQYF.

The genes are TRBV2 and TRBJ2-5; no clear D gene. Germline V gene data show CDR1 as SNHLY and CDR2 as FYNNEI. CDR3 length: 13 amino acids. Trimming took off 9 bases at V and 3 bases at J, with 14 bases between the two ends. CDR3 coding DNA: TGTGCCAGTTTTGGAATTGATAAAGAGACCCAGTACTTC. This encodes CASFGIDKETQYF.

This clone was picked up one time. The J gene is TRBJ2-7, the V gene TRBV7-6, with TRBD2 matching 12 bases. V lost 4 bases to trimming and J lost 4 bases; unmatched junction nucleotides: 2. The CDR3 has 14 residues. The germline V gene has CDR1 SGHVS and CDR2 FNYEAQ. The CDR3 region is CASSSGLAGYEQYF. CDR3 coding DNA: TGTGCCAGCAGCTCAGGACTAGCGGGATACGAGCAGTACTTC.

The chain carries TRBV6-5 and TRBJ1-2; D is possibly TRBD1 (5 bases). Per germline, CDR1 MNHEY and CDR2 SVGAGI. The CDR3 has 15 residues. Trimming left V 0 bases short and J 3 bases short, with 11 bases between. The CDR3 region has the DNA TGTGCCAGCAGTTACTCGACGGGGGATTACTATGGCTACACCTTC. Translating gives CASSYSTGDYYGYTF.

The chain joins TRBV30 to TRBJ2-3; no definite D call. Trimming shortened V by 8 bases and J by 7 bases, and 22 bases separated the two germline ends. The CDR3 spans 14 residues. CDR1 is GTSNPN and CDR2 is SVGIG in the germline V gene (reference sequence). CDR3 sequence (DNA): TGTGCCACCACCAGGCTTAAGGATTCGTATACGCAGTATTTT. As protein: CATTRLKDSYTQYF.

V usage is TRBV4-3 and J usage is TRBJ2-1; D gene uncertain. In germline, CDR1 is LGHNA, CDR2 YSLEER. This CDR3 region has 16 residues. The V end lost 0 bases, the J end lost 5 bases, and 14 bases lay between the germline ends. The CDR3 protein is CASSQDRLFLDNEQFF. In DNA form, the CDR3 reads TGCGCCAGCAGCCAAGATCGTCTTTTCCTCGACAATGAGCAGTTCTTC.

V is TRBV27 and J is TRBJ2-5; TRBD2 matches 7 bases. Germline V gene sequence: CDR1 MNHEY, CDR2 SMNVEV (reference sequence). CDR3 length equals 16 residues. After removal of 6 bases from V and 7 bases from J, the junction contained 17 bases not matched to a gene. CDR3 sequence (DNA): TGTGCCAGCAGCCCCGATCGGGCTAGCGGAGGGGTGACCCAGTACTTC. It yields the protein CASSPDRASGGVTQYF.

This clone was counted a single time. The J gene is TRBJ2-7, the V gene TRBV5-1, with TRBD1 identical over 9 bases. CDR1 and CDR2 from the germline V gene are SGHRS and YFSETQ. V shed 3 bases and J 6 bases; nucleotides not matched to a gene: 7. The CDR3 length is 14 residues. The chain's CDR3 is CASSSLTGGFEQYF. In nucleotides, the CDR3 is TGCGCCAGCAGCTCCCTGACAGGGGGTTTCGAGCAGTACTTC.

Notes on this clone: The sample contains more than one DNA sequence encoding this CDR3. V usage is TRBV11-2 and J usage is TRBJ2-3; D may be TRBD2 (5 bases). The ends were cut back, 1 base at V and 2 bases at J, with 10 bases in the middle. CDR1 is SGHAT, CDR2 FQNNGV, per germline. CDR3 length: 15 amino acids. This CDR3 reads CASSLGGGPTDTQYF. The CDR3 DNA reads TGTGCCAGCAGCTTAGGAGGCGGGCCCACAGATACGCAGTATTTT.

V usage is TRBV18 and J usage is TRBJ2-3; 10 bases map to TRBD1. V shed 3 bases and J 0 bases; nucleotides not matched to a gene: 6. CDR3 size: 17 residues. Germline V CDR1 and CDR2: KGHSH, LQKENI. Here the CDR3 reads CASSPVPGQGSTDTQYF. The DNA of the CDR3 is TGTGCCAGCTCACCCGTCCCGGGACAGGGGAGCACAGATACGCAGTATTTT.

Details on this clone: Other DNA sequences in this sample translate to the same CDR3. The chain links TRBV7-9 to TRBJ1-6; 10 nucleotides agree with TRBD1. Germline V gene sequence: CDR1 SEHNR, CDR2 FQNEAQ (reference sequence). This CDR3 comprises 15 residues. Trimming removed 5 bases from V and 5 bases from J; junction bases left unmatched: 3. CDR3 nucleotide sequence: TGTGCCAGCAGCCCCGGGACAGGGGATAATTCACCCCTCCACTTT. It is translated as CASSPGTGDNSPLHF.

The CDR3 sequence is CASSSRTANTGELFF. CDR3 DNA sequence: TGTGCCAGCAGCTCCCGGACAGCGAACACCGGGGAGCTGTTTTTT. The chain combines TRBV9 with TRBJ2-2; D is possibly TRBD1 (6 bases). The V end lost 4 bases, the J end lost 0 bases, and 10 bases lay between the germline ends. CDR1 is SGDLS, CDR2 YYNGEE, per germline. This CDR3 region has 15 residues.

The J gene is TRBJ2-4, the V gene TRBV4-1; 10 positions match TRBD2. The CDR3 is 17 residues long. V shed 1 base, J shed 3 bases, and the junction held 6 bases outside the gene matches. CDR1 and CDR2 from the germline V gene are MGHRA and YSYEKL. The CDR3 coding sequence is TGCGCCAGCAGCCAAGGGATAGCGGGGGGCCACAAAAACATTCAGTACTTC. It codes for CASSQGIAGGHKNIQYF.

The V call is TRBV5-5, the J call TRBJ2-2, with TRBD1 matching over 7 bases. With V trimmed by 4 bases and J by 2 bases, 11 bases remained unmatched. Germline V gene data show CDR1 as SGHKS and CDR2 as YYEKEE (reference sequence). CDR3 length: 17 amino acids. CDR3 residues: CASSTADRFDNTGELFF. CDR3 nucleotide sequence: TGTGCCAGCAGCACTGCGGACAGGTTCGATAACACCGGGGAGCTGTTTTTT.

V and J are TRBV30 and TRBJ2-1; 7 nucleotides match TRBD2. The CDR3 is 15 residues long. J was trimmed by 7 bases and V by 1 base; bases with no gene match: 10. CDR1 GTSNPN and CDR2 SVGIG come from the germline V gene (reference sequence). CDR3 sequence reads: CAWSGGKLAYNEQFF. The CDR3 DNA sequence: TGTGCCTGGAGTGGGGGGAAACTAGCGTATAATGAGCAGTTCTTC. The full variable domain, with the rest looked up from reference TRBV30 and TRBJ2-1, is SQTIHQWPATLVQPVGSPLSLECTVEGTSNPNLYWYRQAAGRGLQLLFYSVGIGQISSEVPQNLSASRPQDRQFILSSKKLLLSDSGFYLCAWSGGKLAYNEQFFGPGTRLTVL.

This chain joins TRBV30 and TRBJ2-5; D gene unclear. The germline V and J ends were trimmed by 1 base and 5 bases, with 11 bases remaining between them. The germline CDR1 and CDR2 sequences are GTSNPN and SVGIG (reference sequence). The CDR3 loop spans 13 amino acids. The CDR3 sequence: CAWSAGVRETQYF. The CDR3 bases are TGTGCCTGGAGTGCAGGAGTACGCGAGACCCAGTACTTC.

V usage is TRBV5-1 and J usage is TRBJ1-4; D is perhaps TRBD1 (5 bases). This CDR3 contains 15 residues. The germline V gene encodes CDR1 SGHRS and CDR2 YFSETQ. Between the trimmed V and J ends, which lost 0 bases and 5 bases, there was a span of 11 bases. The CDR3 sequence is CASSLAGAVNEKLFF. The CDR3 DNA follows: TGCGCCAGCAGCTTGGCCGGGGCAGTAAATGAAAAACTGTTTTTT.